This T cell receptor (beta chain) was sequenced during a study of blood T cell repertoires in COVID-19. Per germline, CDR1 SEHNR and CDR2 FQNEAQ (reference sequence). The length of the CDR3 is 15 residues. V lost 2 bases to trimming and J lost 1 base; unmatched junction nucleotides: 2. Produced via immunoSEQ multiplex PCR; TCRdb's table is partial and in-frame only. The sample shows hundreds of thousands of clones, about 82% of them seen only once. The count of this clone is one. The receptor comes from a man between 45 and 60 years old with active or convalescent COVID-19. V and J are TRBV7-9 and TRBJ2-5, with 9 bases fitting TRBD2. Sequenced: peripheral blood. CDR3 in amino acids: CASSLSSGIQETQYF. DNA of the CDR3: TGTGCCAGCAGCTTATCTAGCGGGATCCAAGAGACCCAGTACTTC.